This TCR beta chain was identified in a study of blood T cell repertoires in COVID-19. Methods used by the authors: How many nucleated cells were present was estimated from reference gene primer amplification. Produced via immunoSEQ multiplex PCR; TCRdb's table is partial and in-frame only. V and J calls plus clone size are reproduced from that table; the DNA served to infer D and trimming. The sample shows 45,000 to 55,000 clones, around four fifths of them seen only once. Germline CDR1 reads LGHDT; CDR2 reads YNNKEL (reference sequence). The CDR3 spans 15 residues. The ends lost 1 base at V and 4 bases at J; junction bases unmatched: 4.

Material: peripheral blood. The origin of this receptor is a man aged 55 to 70 with active COVID-19. The genes are TRBV3-1 (or the pseudogene TRBV3-2) and TRBJ1-2, with TRBD1 matching 9 bases. CDR3 nucleotide sequence: TGTGCCAGCAGCCAAGCACAGGGGGCTTTCTATGGCTACACCTTC. The encoded protein is CASSQAQGAFYGYTF.